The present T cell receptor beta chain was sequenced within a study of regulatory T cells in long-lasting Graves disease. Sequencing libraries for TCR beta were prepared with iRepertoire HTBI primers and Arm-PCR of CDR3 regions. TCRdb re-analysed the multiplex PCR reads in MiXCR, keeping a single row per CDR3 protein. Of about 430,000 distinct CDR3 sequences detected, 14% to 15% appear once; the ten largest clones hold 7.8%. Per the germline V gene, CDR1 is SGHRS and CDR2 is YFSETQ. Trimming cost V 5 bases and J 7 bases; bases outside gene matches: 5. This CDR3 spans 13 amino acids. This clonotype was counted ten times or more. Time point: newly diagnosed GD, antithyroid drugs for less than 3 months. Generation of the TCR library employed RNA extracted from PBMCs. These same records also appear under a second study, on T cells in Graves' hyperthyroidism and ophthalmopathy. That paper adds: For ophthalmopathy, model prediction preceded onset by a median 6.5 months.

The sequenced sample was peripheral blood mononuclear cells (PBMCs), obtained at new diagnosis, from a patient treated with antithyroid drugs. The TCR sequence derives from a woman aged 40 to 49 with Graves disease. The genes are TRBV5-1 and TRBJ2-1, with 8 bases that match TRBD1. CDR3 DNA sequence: TGCGCCAGCAGGTCAGGGGGCCGGAATGAGCAGTTCTTC. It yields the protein CASRSGGRNEQFF.